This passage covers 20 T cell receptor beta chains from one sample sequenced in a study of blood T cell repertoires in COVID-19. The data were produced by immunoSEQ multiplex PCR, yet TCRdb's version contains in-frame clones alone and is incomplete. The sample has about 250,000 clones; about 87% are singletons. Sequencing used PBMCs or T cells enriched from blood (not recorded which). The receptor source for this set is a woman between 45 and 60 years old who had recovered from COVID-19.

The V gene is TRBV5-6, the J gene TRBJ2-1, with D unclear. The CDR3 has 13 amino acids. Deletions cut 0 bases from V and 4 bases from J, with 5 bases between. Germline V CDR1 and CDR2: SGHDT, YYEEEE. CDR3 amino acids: CASSLVQYNEQFF. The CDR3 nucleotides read TGTGCCAGCAGCTTGGTCCAATACAATGAGCAGTTCTTC.

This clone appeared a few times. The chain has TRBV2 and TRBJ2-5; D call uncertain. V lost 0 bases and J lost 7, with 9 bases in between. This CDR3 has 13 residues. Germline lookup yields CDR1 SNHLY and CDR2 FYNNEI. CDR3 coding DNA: TGTGCCAGCAGTGAAGCTAACCGCGGGACCCAGTACTTC. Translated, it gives CASSEANRGTQYF.

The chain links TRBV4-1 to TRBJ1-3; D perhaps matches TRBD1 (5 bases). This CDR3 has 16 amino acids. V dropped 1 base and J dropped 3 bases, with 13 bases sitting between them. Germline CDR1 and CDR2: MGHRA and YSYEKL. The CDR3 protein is CASSQGHRTNGNTIYF. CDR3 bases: TGCGCCAGCAGCCAAGGCCATCGGACAAATGGAAACACCATATATTTT.

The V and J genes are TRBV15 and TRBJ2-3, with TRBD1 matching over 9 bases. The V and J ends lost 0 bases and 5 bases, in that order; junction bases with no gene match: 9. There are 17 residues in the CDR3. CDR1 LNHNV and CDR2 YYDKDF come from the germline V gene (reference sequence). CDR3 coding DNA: TGTGCCACCAGCAGAGATCTCTGGGGACAGGGAGGAGATACGCAGTATTTT. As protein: CATSRDLWGQGGDTQYF.

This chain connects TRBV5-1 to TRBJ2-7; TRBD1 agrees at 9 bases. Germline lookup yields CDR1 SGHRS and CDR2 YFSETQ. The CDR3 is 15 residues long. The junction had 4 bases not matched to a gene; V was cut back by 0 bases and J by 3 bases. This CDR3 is CASSLGGTGNYEQYF. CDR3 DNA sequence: TGCGCCAGCAGCTTGGGAGGGACAGGGAACTACGAGCAGTACTTC. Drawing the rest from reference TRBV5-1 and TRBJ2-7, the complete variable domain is KAGVTQTPRYLIKTRGQQVTLSCSPISGHRSVSWYQQTPGQGLQFLFEYFSETQRNKGNFPGRFSGRQFSNSRSEMNVSTLELGDSALYLCASSLGGTGNYEQYFGPGTRLTVT.

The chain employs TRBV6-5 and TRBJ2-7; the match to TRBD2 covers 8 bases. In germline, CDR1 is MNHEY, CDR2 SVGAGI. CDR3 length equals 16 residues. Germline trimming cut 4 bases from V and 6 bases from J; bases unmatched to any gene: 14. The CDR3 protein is CASSSDRGAGGSEQYF. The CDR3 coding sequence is TGTGCCAGCAGTTCCGACCGGGGGGCGGGAGGCTCCGAGCAGTACTTC.

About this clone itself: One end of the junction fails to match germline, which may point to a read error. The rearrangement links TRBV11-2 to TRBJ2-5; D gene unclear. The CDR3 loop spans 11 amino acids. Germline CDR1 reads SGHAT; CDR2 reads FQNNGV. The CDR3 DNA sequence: TGTGCCAACAGCTTCCAGGAGACCCAGTACTTC. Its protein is CANSFQETQYF.

This CDR3 is CASSSPGVGAFF. The CDR3 coding sequence is TGTGCCAGCAGTTCCCCGGGGGTGGGGGCTTTCTTT. The chain recombines TRBV28 with TRBJ1-1; D is possibly TRBD1 (5 bases). V lost 4 bases and J 11 bases, leaving 14 bases between the germline ends. The CDR3 runs 12 residues. CDR1 MDHEN and CDR2 SYDVKM come from the germline V gene.

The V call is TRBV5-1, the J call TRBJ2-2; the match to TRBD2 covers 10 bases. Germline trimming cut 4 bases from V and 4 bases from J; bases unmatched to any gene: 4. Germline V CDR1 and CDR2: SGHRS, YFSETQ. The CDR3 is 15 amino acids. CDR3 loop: CASSHLAGATGELFF. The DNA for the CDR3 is TGCGCCAGCAGCCACCTAGCGGGAGCCACCGGGGAGCTGTTTTTT.

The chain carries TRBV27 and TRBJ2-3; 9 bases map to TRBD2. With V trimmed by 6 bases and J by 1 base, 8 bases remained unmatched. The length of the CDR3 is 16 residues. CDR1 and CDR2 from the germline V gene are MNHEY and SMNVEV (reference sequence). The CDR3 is CASSRRGGYGTDTQYF. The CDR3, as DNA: TGTGCCAGCAGCCGGCGGGGGGGTTATGGCACAGATACGCAGTATTTT.

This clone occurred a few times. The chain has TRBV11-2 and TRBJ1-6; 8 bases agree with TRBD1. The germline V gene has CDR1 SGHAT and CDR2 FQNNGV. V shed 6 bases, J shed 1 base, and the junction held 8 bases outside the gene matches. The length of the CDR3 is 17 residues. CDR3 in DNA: TGTGCCAGCAGGGCCCAGGGGGCAGTATCCTATAATTCACCCCTCCACTTT. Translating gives CASRAQGAVSYNSPLHF.

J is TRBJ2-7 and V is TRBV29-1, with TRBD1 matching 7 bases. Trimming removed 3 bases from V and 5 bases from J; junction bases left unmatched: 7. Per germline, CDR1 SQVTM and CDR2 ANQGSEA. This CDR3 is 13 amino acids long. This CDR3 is CSVDWTGANEQYF. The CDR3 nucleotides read TGCAGCGTTGACTGGACAGGAGCTAACGAGCAGTACTTC.

CDR3 sequence: CASSRSGGTSTDTQYF. The CDR3 region has the DNA TGCGCCAGCAGCCGTTCGGGCGGGACTAGCACAGATACGCAGTATTTT. The chain carries TRBV4-3 and TRBJ2-3; TRBD2 might be the D (6 bases). The length of the CDR3 is 16 residues. Per the germline V gene, CDR1 is LGHNA and CDR2 is YSLEER. V was cut by 4 bases and J by 0 bases, with 14 bases left in between.

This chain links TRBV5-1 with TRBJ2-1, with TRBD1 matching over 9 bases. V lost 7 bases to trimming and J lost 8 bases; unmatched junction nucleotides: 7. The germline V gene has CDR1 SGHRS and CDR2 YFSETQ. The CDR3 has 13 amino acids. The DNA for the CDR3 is TGCGCCAGCCGGGACAGGGAATATGATGAGCAGTTCTTC. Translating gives CASRDREYDEQFF.

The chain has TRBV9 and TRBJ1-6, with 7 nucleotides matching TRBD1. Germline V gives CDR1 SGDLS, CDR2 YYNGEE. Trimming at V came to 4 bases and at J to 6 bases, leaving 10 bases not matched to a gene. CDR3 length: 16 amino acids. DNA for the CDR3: TGTGCCAGCAGCCCGATACAGGGGAACTTTAATTCACCCCTCCACTTT. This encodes CASSPIQGNFNSPLHF.

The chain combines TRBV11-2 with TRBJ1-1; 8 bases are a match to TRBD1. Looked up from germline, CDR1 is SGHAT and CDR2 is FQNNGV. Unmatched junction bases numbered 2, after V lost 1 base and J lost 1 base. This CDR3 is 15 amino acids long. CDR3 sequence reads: CASSLVGTGNTEAFF. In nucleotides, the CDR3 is TGTGCCAGCAGCTTAGTAGGGACAGGGAACACTGAAGCTTTCTTT.

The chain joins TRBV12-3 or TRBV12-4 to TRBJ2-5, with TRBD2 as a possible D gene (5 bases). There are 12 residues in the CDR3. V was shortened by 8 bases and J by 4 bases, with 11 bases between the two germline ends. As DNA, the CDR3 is TGTGCCAGCGCCGGGATGGGAGAGACCCAGTACTTC. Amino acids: CASAGMGETQYF.

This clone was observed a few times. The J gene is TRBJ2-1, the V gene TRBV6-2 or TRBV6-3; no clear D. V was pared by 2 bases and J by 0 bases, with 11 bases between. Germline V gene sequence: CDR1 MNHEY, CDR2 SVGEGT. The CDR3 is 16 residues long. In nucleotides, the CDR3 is TGTGCCAGCAGTTACGGGTTAGCTACCTCCTACAATGAGCAGTTCTTC. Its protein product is CASSYGLATSYNEQFF.

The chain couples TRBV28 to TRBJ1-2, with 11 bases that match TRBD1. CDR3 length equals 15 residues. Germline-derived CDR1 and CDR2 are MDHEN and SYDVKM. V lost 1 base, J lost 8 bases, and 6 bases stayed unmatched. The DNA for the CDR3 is TGTGCCAGCAGTTTATTGGGACAGGGGGAAAAAGGCTACACCTTC. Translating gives CASSLLGQGEKGYTF.

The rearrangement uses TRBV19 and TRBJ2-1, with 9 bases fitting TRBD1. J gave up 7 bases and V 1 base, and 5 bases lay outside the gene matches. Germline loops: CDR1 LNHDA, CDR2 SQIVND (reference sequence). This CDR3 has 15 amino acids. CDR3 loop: CASSIVGTGSNEQFF. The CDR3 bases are TGTGCCAGTAGTATAGTCGGGACAGGGTCTAATGAGCAGTTCTTC.